This passage covers 21 T cell receptor beta chains from one sample sequenced in a study of T cell changes during pregnancy in multiple sclerosis. Assay: immunoSEQ multiplex PCR; the TCRdb copy retains only in-frame clones and omits some. Found here are 55,000 to 70,000 clones, around nine tenths of them singletons; the top ten hold 1.3% to 1.5%. The sample consisted of peripheral blood, taken in the third trimester of pregnancy. The receptors originated from a female donor in good health, enrolled as a control in a pregnancy study.

V gene TRBV9 combines with J gene TRBJ1-1, with TRBD1 as a possible D gene (5 bases). The V end was cut by 4 bases, the J end by 0 bases, with 16 bases between. The CDR3 loop spans 16 amino acids. The germline CDR1 and CDR2 sequences are SGDLS and YYNGEE. CDR3 residues: CASSKGGGTMNTEAFF. The CDR3 DNA reads TGTGCCAGCAGCAAAGGAGGAGGGACGATGAACACTGAAGCTTTCTTT.

This chain connects TRBV2 to TRBJ2-5, with D tentatively TRBD2 (5 bases). In germline, CDR1 is SNHLY, CDR2 FYNNEI. The ends were cut back, 7 bases at V and 3 bases at J, with 12 bases in the middle. There are 13 residues in the CDR3. CDR3 DNA sequence: TGTGCCAGCAAAGGACTGGAAAAAGAGACCCAGTACTTC. Its translation is CASKGLEKETQYF.

The rearrangement joins TRBV27 to TRBJ2-3; 12 positions agree with TRBD2. Unmatched junction bases numbered 13, after V lost 5 bases and J lost 7 bases. The CDR3 extends over 17 amino acids. Germline lookup yields CDR1 MNHEY and CDR2 SMNVEV (reference sequence). DNA of the CDR3: TGTGCCAGCAGTCCCTACGGCGGGACTAGCGGGCCCCATACGCAGTATTTT. Its protein is CASSPYGGTSGPHTQYF.

This clone turned up a few times. The CDR3 nucleotides read TGTGCTAGTGGTTCCAATGATCGACAGGGAGGGAACACTGAAGCTTTCTTT. This gives the protein CASGSNDRQGGNTEAFF. The rearrangement uses TRBV12-5 and TRBJ1-1, with 7 bases lining up with TRBD1. From germline, CDR1 is LGHNT and CDR2 FRNRAP. With V trimmed by 4 bases and J by 1 base, 12 bases remained unmatched. The CDR3 consists of 17 residues.

The count of this clone is one. The rearrangement uses TRBV29-1 and TRBJ2-3; TRBD1 agrees at 12 bases. CDR3 size: 16 residues. From germline, CDR1 is SQVTM and CDR2 ANQGSEA. J gave up 1 base and V 5 bases, and 7 bases lay outside the gene matches. The CDR3 bases are TGCAGCGTTTGCCCCGGGACAGGGGGCCGCACAGATACGCAGTATTTT. It codes for CSVCPGTGGRTDTQYF.

Only one count was recorded for this clone. The chain uses TRBV7-2 and TRBJ2-5; 13 nucleotides line up with TRBD2. This CDR3 has 14 amino acids. Germline CDR1 SGHTA, CDR2 FQGNSA. V lost 1 base and J lost 13; bases outside the gene matches: 6. CDR3: CASSLGTSGGTVYF. The DNA for the CDR3 is TGTGCCAGCAGCTTAGGGACTAGCGGGGGCACTGTGTACTTC.

This clone has just one count. The chain employs TRBV10-3 and TRBJ1-4; D call uncertain. CDR1 and CDR2 from the germline V gene are ENHRY and SYGVKD. There are 13 residues in the CDR3. V lost 3 bases and J 12 bases, leaving 14 bases between the germline ends. The CDR3 DNA reads as TGTGCCATCAGTGAAACAGTTTGGTCTGAACTGTTTTTT. This encodes CAISETVWSELFF.

V is TRBV19 and J is TRBJ1-1; the match to TRBD1 covers 8 bases. The length of the CDR3 is 16 residues. Germline V gene sequence: CDR1 LNHDA, CDR2 SQIVND (reference sequence). Germline trimming cut 5 bases from V and 3 bases from J; bases unmatched to any gene: 11. The CDR3 is CASSRRTGRTDTEAFF. CDR3 nucleotides: TGTGCCAGTAGTCGCCGGACAGGGAGGACCGACACTGAAGCTTTCTTT.

The chain links TRBV11-1 to TRBJ2-1, with D tentatively TRBD1 (6 bases). This CDR3 is built from 15 residues. The V gene lost 3 bases and the J gene lost 1 base, with 10 bases spanning the gap. Germline V gene data show CDR1 as SGHAT and CDR2 as FQDESV (reference sequence). CDR3 sequence: CASSLGHYSYNEQFF. DNA for the CDR3: TGTGCCAGCAGCTTGGGACATTATTCCTACAATGAGCAGTTCTTC.

The chain links TRBV7-2 to TRBJ2-7, with 7 bases identical to TRBD2. The CDR3 totals 13 residues. CDR1 SGHTA and CDR2 FQGNSA come from the germline V gene. With V trimmed by 5 bases and J by 3 bases, 4 bases remained unmatched. CDR3 sequence: CASSPGLLYEQYF. CDR3 bases: TGTGCCAGCAGCCCGGGACTACTCTACGAGCAGTACTTC.

The chain uses TRBV7-3 and TRBJ2-7; 8 bases map to TRBD1. J gave up 5 bases and V 2 bases, and 2 bases lay outside the gene matches. Per germline, CDR1 SGHTA and CDR2 FQGTGA. This CDR3 is 13 amino acids long. CDR3 DNA: TGTGCCAGCAGCTTAGGACAGGGCAACGAGCAGTACTTC. It yields the protein CASSLGQGNEQYF.

The chain joins TRBV2 to TRBJ1-4; no reliable D call. There are 13 residues in the CDR3. The ends were cut back, 5 bases at V and 6 bases at J, with 10 bases in the middle. Germline lookup yields CDR1 SNHLY and CDR2 FYNNEI. CDR3 sequence reads: CASSSRRDEKLFF. The CDR3 coding sequence is TGTGCCAGCAGTAGTCGTCGGGATGAAAAACTGTTTTTT.

The chain is built from TRBV27 and TRBJ2-6; D is unclear. Germline CDR1 and CDR2: MNHEY and SMNVEV (reference sequence). The CDR3 runs 18 residues. The V gene lost 4 bases and the J gene lost 0 bases, with 16 bases spanning the gap. The CDR3 DNA reads as TGTGCCAGCAGTTCCCCGGCTAGTAAAGACTCTGGGGCCAACGTCCTGACTTTC. Its protein product is CASSSPASKDSGANVLTF.

The chain joins TRBV10-3 to TRBJ2-2; TRBD1 might be the D (5 bases). CDR1 and CDR2 (germline): ENHRY, SYGVKD. V was pared by 3 bases and J by 5 bases, with 10 bases between. This CDR3 comprises 14 residues. The CDR3 spells CAISDTGLTGELFF. The DNA of the CDR3 is TGTGCCATCAGTGACACAGGCCTGACCGGGGAGCTGTTTTTT.

The chain carries TRBV7-8 and TRBJ2-7; 9 nucleotides line up with TRBD1. Germline V lookup: CDR1 SGHVS, CDR2 FQNEAQ. This CDR3 comprises 14 residues. V was clipped by 3 bases and J by 5 bases; unmatched bases: 5. As DNA, the CDR3 is TGTGCCAGCAGCTTTGGACAGGGGTTCCACGAGCAGTACTTC. Protein product: CASSFGQGFHEQYF.

The V gene is TRBV5-1, the J gene TRBJ2-2, with D possibly matching TRBD1 (6 bases). The CDR3 length is 14 residues. Germline V gene sequence: CDR1 SGHRS, CDR2 YFSETQ. V was shortened by 5 bases and J by 4 bases, with 12 bases between the two germline ends. This chain's CDR3 is CASSITGITGELFF. For the CDR3, the DNA is TGCGCCAGCAGTATTACAGGGATCACCGGGGAGCTGTTTTTT.

This chain links TRBV6-6 with TRBJ2-7, with D perhaps matching TRBD1 (5 bases). The V gene's germline CDR1 is MNHNY and CDR2 SVGAGI (reference sequence). The CDR3 sequence is 12 residues long. V was cut by 2 bases and J by 6 bases, with 8 bases left in between. CDR3 amino acids: CASSYGASEQYF. The CDR3 nucleotides are TGTGCCAGCAGTTACGGGGCCTCCGAGCAGTACTTC.

The chain couples TRBV14 to TRBJ1-1; TRBD1 matches 8 bases. Trimming took 3 bases from V and 0 from J; bases not matched to a gene: 3. The CDR3 runs to 15 residues. Germline V lookup: CDR1 SGHDN, CDR2 FVKESK. As DNA, the CDR3 is TGTGCCAGCAGCCAGTTGACAGGGGTGAACACTGAAGCTTTCTTT. Protein product: CASSQLTGVNTEAFF.

This rearrangement joins TRBV15 to TRBJ1-6, with D unclear. The ends were cut back, 5 bases at V and 7 bases at J, with 9 bases in the middle. The CDR3 has 13 amino acids. The germline V gene has CDR1 LNHNV and CDR2 YYDKDF (reference sequence). Here the CDR3 DNA reads TGTGCCACCAGCGGCTCGTTCAATTCACCCCTCCACTTT. This sequence encodes CATSGSFNSPLHF. Drawing the rest from reference TRBV15 and TRBJ1-6, the complete variable domain is DAMVIQNPRYQVTQFGKPVTLSCSQTLNHNVMYWYQQKSSQAPKLLFHYYDKDFNNEADTPDNFQSRRPNTSFCFLDIRSPGLGDTAMYLCATSGSFNSPLHFGNGTRLTVT.

V and J are TRBV5-6 and TRBJ2-7; maybe TRBD1 (6 bases). Trimming removed 0 bases at V and 6 bases at J, with 10 bases between. From germline, CDR1 is SGHDT and CDR2 YYEEEE. The CDR3 loop spans 13 amino acids. The CDR3 region is CASSLVGGGEQYF. CDR3 DNA: TGTGCCAGCAGCTTGGTTGGGGGCGGCGAGCAGTACTTC.

This chain links TRBV2 with TRBJ2-5; the D gene is possibly TRBD2 (6 bases). The DNA end is a closer match to TRBJ2-7, so the J assignment may be wrong. This CDR3 is 12 amino acids long. The germline V gene has CDR1 SNHLY and CDR2 FYNNEI. The chain's CDR3 is CASQEGRYEQYF. The CDR3 nucleotides read TGTGCCAGCCAGGAGGGACGATACGAGCAGTACTTC.